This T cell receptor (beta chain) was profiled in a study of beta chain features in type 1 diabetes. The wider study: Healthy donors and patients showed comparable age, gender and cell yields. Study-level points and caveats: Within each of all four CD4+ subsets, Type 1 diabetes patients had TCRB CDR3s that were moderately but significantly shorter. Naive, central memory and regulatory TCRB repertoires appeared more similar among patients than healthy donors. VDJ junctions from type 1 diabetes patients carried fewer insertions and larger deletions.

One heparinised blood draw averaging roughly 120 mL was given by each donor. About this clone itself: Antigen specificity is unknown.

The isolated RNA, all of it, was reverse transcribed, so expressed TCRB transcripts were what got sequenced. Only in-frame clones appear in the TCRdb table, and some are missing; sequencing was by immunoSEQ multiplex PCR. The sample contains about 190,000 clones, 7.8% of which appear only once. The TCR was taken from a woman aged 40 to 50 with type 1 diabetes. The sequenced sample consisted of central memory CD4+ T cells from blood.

CDR3 in amino acids: CASSLVSNIQETQYF. In DNA form, the CDR3 reads TGTGCCAGCAGCTTAGTCTCCAACATCCAAGAGACCCAGTACTTC. J is TRBJ2-5 and V is TRBV7-2, with no clear D. Germline V lookup: CDR1 SGHTA, CDR2 FQGNSA. This CDR3 has 15 residues. Trimming cost V 1 base and J 1 base, with 10 bases left between them.